A selection of T cell receptor beta chains follows, all from one sample in a study of regulatory T cells in long-lasting Graves disease. TCRdb re-called the multiplex PCR reads with MiXCR, one entry per CDR3 protein. The profile shows 310,000 or so distinct CDR3 sequences, less than 20% of them singletons. The sample here was peripheral blood mononuclear cells (PBMCs), taken when the disease was refractory, from a patient treated with antithyroid drugs. These receptors were taken from a female donor with Graves disease. CDR3s include the opening cysteine and the closing phenylalanine or tryptophan. Each record gives: clone size, V gene, J gene, D gene, CDR3 DNA, CDR3 protein. The D gene is left open where the match is weak. The size of a clone is reported for some rows only, either as once, few or many, or as a class for expanded clones.

>many|TRBV18|TRBJ1-4|NA
TGTGCCAGCTCACGGGGAGTAAATGAAAAACTGTTTTTT
CASSRGVNEKLFF
>many|TRBV11-1|TRBJ1-1|TRBD1
TGTGCCAGCAGCTTAGGACAGGGGTACACTGAAGCTTTCTTT
CASSLGQGYTEAFF
>NA|TRBV19|TRBJ1-2|NA
TGTGCCAGTAGTATACGAGGGGATAACTATGTGGACTACACCTTC
CASSIRGDNYVDYTF
>many|TRBV7-9|TRBJ1-6|NA
TGTGCCAGCAGCTGGGGTCCCGATCAGGATTCACCCCTCCACTTT
CASSWGPDQDSPLHF
>few|TRBV27|TRBJ2-7|NA
TGTGCCACCCGGGGGACTCACTCCTACGAGCAGTACTTC
CATRGTHSYEQYF
>NA|TRBV19|TRBJ2-7|NA
TGTGCCAGTAGTATTTTTTCGGGACACTACGAGCAGTACTTC
CASSIFSGHYEQYF
>many|TRBV28|TRBJ1-1|NA
TGTGCCAGCAGTTCTCCGGGGAACACTGAAGCTTTCTTT
CASSSPGNTEAFF
>NA|TRBV7-6|TRBJ1-6|NA
TGTGCCAGCAGCTTAGAAGCCCCCTCCATTCGGACCACCCTCCACTTT
CASSLEAPSIRTTLHF
>few|TRBV10-3|TRBJ1-5|TRBD1
TGTGCCATCAGTGAGTCCCGGGACAGGGTCCAGCCCCAGCATTTT
CAISESRDRVQPQHF
>few|TRBV29-1|TRBJ2-5|NA
TGCAGCGGGGGGGCCCAAGAGACCCAGTACTTC
CSGGAQETQYF
>NA|TRBV9|TRBJ2-5|NA
TGTGCCAGCAGCGTAGCCCAAGTCGACCAAGAGACCCAGTACTTC
CASSVAQVDQETQYF
>few|TRBV6-1|TRBJ1-3|TRBD1
TGTGCCAGCATCGACAGGGGATCTGGAAACACCATATATTTT
CASIDRGSGNTIYF
>many|TRBV11-2|TRBJ2-7|NA
TGTGCCAGCAGCTTACCGCTAGGAGACAACTCCGGAAAGCAGTACTTC
CASSLPLGDNSGKQYF
>few|TRBV10-3|TRBJ2-5|TRBD1
TGTGCCATCGGGACAGGGAAAGAAGAGACCCAGTACTTC
CAIGTGKEETQYF